A selection of T cell receptor beta chains follows, all from one sample in a study of CD8 T cells in ankylosing spondylitis. Using its own MiXCR run on the 5' RACE reads, TCRdb lists one record per CDR3 protein. The table records roughly 260,000 distinct CDR3 sequences, 20% of them present only once. Input material: blood, either unsorted or a sorted T cell fraction (not recorded which). Receptors were obtained from a male donor with ankylosing spondylitis or in good health (not recorded which). The CDR3 runs from the conserved cysteine through the conserved F or W. The order of the fields is J gene, D gene, CDR3 length, V gene, clone size, CDR3 DNA, CDR3 protein. A D gene is named only where the DNA matches it firmly. The listing skips clone size in some rows; elsewhere it reads once, few, many or a size class.

j_gene: TRBJ2-3
d_gene: TRBD1
len: 15
v_gene: TRBV5-1
abundance: -
CDR3nt: TGCGCCAGCAGCTTACAGACAGGGGGAGGAGATACGCAGTATTTT
CDR3aa: CASSLQTGGGDTQYF

j_gene: TRBJ2-3
d_gene: -
len: 15
v_gene: TRBV15
abundance: few
CDR3nt: TGTGCCACCAGCAGCAGGTTAGCGAACACAGATACGCAGTATTTT
CDR3aa: CATSSRLANTDTQYF

j_gene: TRBJ2-3
d_gene: -
len: 14
v_gene: TRBV10-3
abundance: many
CDR3nt: TGTGCCATCAGACCACGTACTAGCACAGATACGCAGTATTTT
CDR3aa: CAIRPRTSTDTQYF

j_gene: TRBJ2-5
d_gene: TRBD2
len: 18
v_gene: TRBV27
abundance: few
CDR3nt: TGTGCCAGCAGTCTCCGACCGCCGAGACTAGCGGAACAAGAGACCCAGTACTTC
CDR3aa: CASSLRPPRLAEQETQYF

j_gene: TRBJ1-1
d_gene: -
len: 13
v_gene: TRBV7-2
abundance: -
CDR3nt: TGTGCCAGCAGCCTTGGGGAGAGTCCTGAAGCTTTCTTT
CDR3aa: CASSLGESPEAFF

j_gene: TRBJ2-1
d_gene: -
len: 13
v_gene: TRBV19
abundance: -
CDR3nt: TGTGCCAGTAGTATAGCCGGTCACAATGAGCAGTTCTTC
CDR3aa: CASSIAGHNEQFF

j_gene: TRBJ2-1
d_gene: -
len: 13
v_gene: TRBV5-1
abundance: -
CDR3nt: TGCGCCAGCAGCCCGTCGTTTGGAAATGAGCAGTTCTTC
CDR3aa: CASSPSFGNEQFF

j_gene: TRBJ1-1
d_gene: TRBD1
len: 16
v_gene: TRBV5-1
abundance: few
CDR3nt: TGCGCCAGCAGCTTGGAGGGGGACAGAAGAAACACTGAAGCTTTCTTT
CDR3aa: CASSLEGDRRNTEAFF

j_gene: TRBJ2-4
d_gene: -
len: 14
v_gene: TRBV10-3
abundance: -
CDR3nt: TGTGCCATCAACGAGGACATAGCCAAAAACATTCAGTACTTC
CDR3aa: CAINEDIAKNIQYF

j_gene: TRBJ2-5
d_gene: TRBD1
len: 15
v_gene: TRBV11-2
abundance: few
CDR3nt: TGTGCCAGCAGCTTAGATGGGACAGAGGGAGAGACCCAGTACTTC
CDR3aa: CASSLDGTEGETQYF

j_gene: TRBJ1-2
d_gene: TRBD1
len: 14
v_gene: TRBV12-3/TRBV12-4
abundance: few
CDR3nt: TGTGCCAGCAGTCAAACCGGGACAGGGACCGACTACACCTTC
CDR3aa: CASSQTGTGTDYTF

j_gene: TRBJ2-2
d_gene: -
len: 15
v_gene: TRBV9
abundance: few
CDR3nt: TGTGCCAGCAGCGTAAGGCCCGCCCAGGGGGGGGAGCTGTTTTTT
CDR3aa: CASSVRPAQGGELFF

j_gene: TRBJ2-5
d_gene: TRBD2
len: 16
v_gene: TRBV20-1
abundance: -
CDR3nt: TGCAGTGCTCGTCCCCGGACTAGCGGGAGCCAAGAGACCCAGTACTTC
CDR3aa: CSARPRTSGSQETQYF

j_gene: TRBJ1-2
d_gene: -
len: 14
v_gene: TRBV6-1
abundance: many
CDR3nt: TGTGCCAGCATCGCCTCTCAGGTCGGCTATGGCTACACCTTC
CDR3aa: CASIASQVGYGYTF

j_gene: TRBJ1-6
d_gene: -
len: 18
v_gene: TRBV5-1
abundance: few
CDR3nt: TGCGCCAGCAGCTTTCACCTTGGGGAGCAGAGATATAATTCACCCCTCCACTTT
CDR3aa: CASSFHLGEQRYNSPLHF

j_gene: TRBJ2-3
d_gene: -
len: 15
v_gene: TRBV7-3
abundance: few
CDR3nt: TGTGCCAGCAGCCCGATCGGGACTAGCACAGATACGCAGTATTTT
CDR3aa: CASSPIGTSTDTQYF

j_gene: TRBJ2-3
d_gene: TRBD2
len: 17
v_gene: TRBV29-1
abundance: few
CDR3nt: TGCAGCGTTGAAGATGAACTAGCGGGAGCCCTCACAGATACGCAGTATTTT
CDR3aa: CSVEDELAGALTDTQYF